These 13 T cell receptor beta chains originate from one sample sequenced in a study of radiation and T cells in renal cell carcinoma. This table comes from immunoSEQ multiplex PCR, and its TCRdb copy is limited to in-frame clones, with some not included. Of 60,000 to 95,000 clones detected, 75% to 90% appear once; the ten largest clones hold about 2.5%. Documented time point: blood 4 weeks post-SBRT, at nephrectomy. Specified treatment: 15 Gy SBRT to primary tumor, nephrectomy 4 weeks later. The specimen was blood, collected from a patient whose treatment included radiotherapy and nephrectomy. Receptors were obtained from an older woman with renal cell carcinoma.

This clone was found a few times. V and J are TRBV6-1 and TRBJ1-1; D not resolved. This CDR3 region has 15 residues. CDR1 MNHNS and CDR2 SASEGT come from the germline V gene. V was cut by 2 bases and J by 1 base, with 11 bases left in between. The CDR3: CASSESPSWNTEAFF. CDR3 nucleotides: TGTGCCAGCAGTGAATCCCCGAGTTGGAACACTGAAGCTTTCTTT.

The chain couples TRBV19 to TRBJ2-7; 8 bases are a match to TRBD2. This CDR3 has 17 amino acids. Germline CDR1 reads LNHDA; CDR2 reads SQIVND (reference sequence). J gave up 0 bases and V 3 bases, and 10 bases lay outside the gene matches. The CDR3, as DNA: TGTGCCAGTAGTATTGGACGCGTCGGGAGGGTCTCCTACGAGCAGTACTTC. Protein sequence: CASSIGRVGRVSYEQYF.

There are a few counts of this clone. The chain recombines TRBV29-1 with TRBJ1-1, with a weak D call TRBD1 (6 bases). The ends were cut back, 7 bases at V and 10 bases at J, with 22 bases in the middle. This CDR3 has 13 amino acids. CDR1 SQVTM and CDR2 ANQGSEA come from the germline V gene. CDR3 in amino acids: CSAQGQTSVAAFF. The CDR3, as DNA: TGCAGCGCTCAGGGACAAACCTCAGTCGCAGCTTTCTTT. Full variable domain (outside the CDR3, taken from reference TRBV29-1 and TRBJ1-1): SAVISQKPSRDICQRGTSLTIQCQVDSQVTMMFWYRQQPGQSLTLIATANQGSEATYESGFVIDKFPISRPNLTFSTLTVSNMSPEDSSIYLCSAQGQTSVAAFFGQGTRLTVV.

The chain couples TRBV29-1 to TRBJ1-4; tentative D call: TRBD1 (5 bases). V was trimmed by 4 bases and J by 11 bases, leaving 20 bases between them. CDR1 and CDR2 from the germline V gene are SQVTM and ANQGSEA. The CDR3 contains 14 residues. CDR3 sequence: CSVVYAGQGGKLFF. CDR3 in DNA: TGCAGCGTTGTGTACGCGGGGCAGGGCGGTAAACTGTTTTTT. Variable domain in full (rest from reference TRBV29-1 and TRBJ1-4): SAVISQKPSRDICQRGTSLTIQCQVDSQVTMMFWYRQQPGQSLTLIATANQGSEATYESGFVIDKFPISRPNLTFSTLTVSNMSPEDSSIYLCSVVYAGQGGKLFFGSGTQLSVL.

The chain has TRBV7-6 and TRBJ2-5; no clear D gene. CDR1 is SGHVS and CDR2 is FNYEAQ in the germline V gene. This CDR3 comprises 13 residues. The V and J ends lost 5 bases and 4 bases respectively, with 11 bases between them. The CDR3 sequence: CASSPTWRETQYF. CDR3 in DNA: TGTGCCAGCAGCCCGACCTGGCGAGAGACCCAGTACTTC.

This chain uses TRBV10-3 with TRBJ2-6, with 7 positions matching TRBD1. This CDR3 spans 16 amino acids. CDR1 is ENHRY, CDR2 SYGVKD, per germline. V dropped 10 bases and J dropped 2; count of bases not matched to a gene: 11. The CDR3 DNA is TGTGCCACCAGGGACGAGGGGGCGGCTGGGGCCAACGTCCTGACTTTC. Protein: CATRDEGAAGANVLTF.

The chain joins TRBV11-2 to TRBJ1-3, with D perhaps matching TRBD1 (5 bases). The germline CDR1 and CDR2 sequences are SGHAT and FQNNGV. The CDR3 extends over 15 amino acids. Trimming removed 5 bases from V and 4 bases from J, with 15 bases in between. In nucleotides, the CDR3 is TGTGCCAGCAGCCCAGGGTTCGGAGGCGGAAACACCATATATTTT. As protein: CASSPGFGGGNTIYF.

V gene TRBV28 combines with J gene TRBJ2-2; either TRBD1 or TRBD2 may supply D (5 bases each). The germline gives CDR1 MDHEN, CDR2 SYDVKM. The V gene lost 5 bases and the J gene lost 5 bases, with 18 bases spanning the gap. The CDR3 covers 16 residues. The CDR3 DNA sequence: TGTGCCAGCAGTCCCTACCGGACTGGGGGAACCGGGGAGCTGTTTTTT. Translated, it gives CASSPYRTGGTGELFF.

The rearrangement uses TRBV29-1 and TRBJ2-1, with 9 bases fitting TRBD1. CDR3 length equals 15 residues. Trimming at V came to 7 bases and at J to 7 bases, leaving 14 bases not matched to a gene. The germline V gene encodes CDR1 SQVTM and CDR2 ANQGSEA. CDR3 nucleotides: TGCAGCGCTGAGGGGTTATGGACAGGGGAGAATGAGCAGTTCTTC. Encoded protein: CSAEGLWTGENEQFF.

The chain is built from TRBV28 and TRBJ2-3, with 7 nucleotides matching TRBD1. With 2 bases clipped from V and 0 bases from J, the junction kept 5 bases outside the gene matches. Germline V CDR1 and CDR2: MDHEN, SYDVKM. The CDR3 covers 16 residues. CDR3 in amino acids: CASSLTEGQSTDTQYF. In nucleotides, the CDR3 is TGTGCCAGCAGTTTAACCGAGGGACAGAGCACAGATACGCAGTATTTT.

The V and J genes are TRBV5-1 and TRBJ2-3, with D unclear. Germline assignment: CDR1 SGHRS and CDR2 YFSETQ. V lost 0 bases and J lost 2, with 13 bases in between. This CDR3 is built from 16 residues. In DNA form, the CDR3 reads TGCGCCAGCAGCTTGGAAGGAAATTCCCCCACAGATACGCAGTATTTT. As protein: CASSLEGNSPTDTQYF.

About this clone itself: The sample holds other DNA sequences that translate to the same CDR3. The J gene is TRBJ2-5, the V gene TRBV28; tentative D call: TRBD1 (6 bases). The V gene's germline CDR1 is MDHEN and CDR2 SYDVKM. The V end lost 5 bases, the J end lost 5 bases, and 12 bases lay between the germline ends. This CDR3 comprises 13 residues. The DNA of the CDR3 is TGTGCCAGCAGTCCAGGGGAATTGGAGACCCAGTACTTC. This sequence encodes CASSPGELETQYF.

The genes are TRBV29-1 and TRBJ2-7, with D possibly being TRBD1 (6 bases). The germline CDR1 and CDR2 sequences are SQVTM and ANQGSEA. This CDR3 has 17 amino acids. V was trimmed by 6 bases and J by 4 bases, leaving 28 bases between them. The CDR3 protein is CSVDSTAQGGVSYEQYF. As DNA, the CDR3 is TGCAGCGTCGACTCAACTGCACAGGGTGGTGTAAGTTACGAGCAGTACTTC.